Sequencing of this T cell receptor (beta chain) was carried out in a study of cytomegalovirus exposure and HLA in healthy donors. Study-level findings and limits: 150 to 200 TCR beta chains were listed as cytomegalovirus-associated.

The study ran its PCR with 60 Vbeta and 13 Jbeta primers. Sequenced by immunoSEQ multiplex PCR; TCRdb stores in-frame clones only, minus some. The repertoire holds roughly 100,000 clones, with approximately 12% as singletons. The ends lost 1 base at V and 5 bases at J; junction bases unmatched: 8. The CDR3 extends over 18 amino acids. Germline values: CDR1 SEHNR, CDR2 FQNEAQ (reference sequence). On this clone itself: What it binds is not known.

This sequence originates from a man aged 35-49 years in good health and CMV-seropositive. The V gene is TRBV7-9, the J gene TRBJ2-3; 14 nucleotides match TRBD2. The sequencing sample was made of PBMCs. The CDR3 nucleotides read TGTGCCAGCAGCTTAGTGGGACTAGCGGGAGCCCCGAGAGATACGCAGTATTTT. It is translated as CASSLVGLAGAPRDTQYF.